These 30 T cell receptor beta chains came from one sample sequenced in a study of blood T cell repertoires in COVID-19. This table comes from immunoSEQ multiplex PCR, and its TCRdb copy is limited to in-frame clones, with some not included. The sample contains about 310,000 clones, roughly 91% of which appear only once. Sequenced sample: peripheral blood. The origin of the receptors is a man aged 50-59 years with active or convalescent COVID-19.

V and J are TRBV4-2 and TRBJ2-7, with D uncertain. Looked up from germline, CDR1 is LGHNA and CDR2 is YNFKEQ. V was cut by 0 bases and J by 0 bases, with 9 bases left in between. The CDR3 is 15 residues long. The CDR3 DNA is TGTGCCAGCAGCCAAGATCGACAATTCTCCTACGAGCAGTACTTC. Translated, it gives CASSQDRQFSYEQYF.

Only a few counts were recorded for this clone. V is TRBV2 and J is TRBJ1-5, with D perhaps TRBD1 (5 bases). Trimming removed 7 bases from V and 6 bases from J, with 13 bases in between. Germline CDR1 and CDR2: SNHLY and FYNNEI. CDR3 length equals 13 residues. CDR3 sequence: CASTPGGGQPQHF. DNA for the CDR3: TGTGCCAGCACCCCTGGGGGGGGTCAGCCCCAGCATTTT.

This rearrangement joins TRBV11-3 to TRBJ2-3; 8 positions match TRBD1. V lost 4 bases, J lost 0 bases, and 3 bases stayed unmatched. Germline CDR1 reads SGHNT; CDR2 reads YENEEA. The CDR3 length is 15 residues. For the CDR3, the DNA is TGTGCCAGCAGCTCAAGGACAGGGAGCACAGATACGCAGTATTTT. Protein product: CASSSRTGSTDTQYF.

The gene calls are TRBV3-1 (or the pseudogene TRBV3-2) and TRBJ1-2, with D possibly TRBD1 on 6 matching bases. This CDR3 has 14 amino acids. Trimming pared 1 base from V and 3 bases from J, leaving 9 bases between. Germline CDR1 is LGHDT and CDR2 is YNNKEL (reference sequence). CDR3 sequence reads: CASSQVDSYYGYTF. The CDR3 DNA reads TGTGCCAGCAGCCAAGTGGACAGTTACTATGGCTACACCTTC.

V is TRBV5-1 and J is TRBJ2-7, with D uncertain. Germline CDR1 and CDR2: SGHRS and YFSETQ. This CDR3 has 13 amino acids. With 4 bases removed from V and 1 base from J, the gap between germline ends came to 9 bases. The CDR3 reads CASSIPGSYEQYF. DNA of the CDR3: TGCGCCAGCAGCATCCCGGGTTCCTACGAGCAGTACTTC. The full variable domain, its missing parts supplied by reference TRBV5-1 and TRBJ2-7, is KAGVTQTPRYLIKTRGQQVTLSCSPISGHRSVSWYQQTPGQGLQFLFEYFSETQRNKGNFPGRFSGRQFSNSRSEMNVSTLELGDSALYLCASSIPGSYEQYFGPGTRLTVT.

V usage is TRBV27 and J usage is TRBJ1-1, with a tentative D call TRBD1 (6 bases). The CDR3 is 13 amino acids. Germline V CDR1 and CDR2: MNHEY, SMNVEV (reference sequence). The germline V and J ends were trimmed by 4 bases and 8 bases, with 14 bases remaining between them. CDR3 loop: CASSYPPTGEAFF. The CDR3 DNA reads TGTGCCAGCAGTTACCCCCCGACAGGAGAAGCTTTCTTT.

This sequence joins TRBV4-2 and TRBJ2-6, with D possibly TRBD1 on 6 matching bases. Germline loops: CDR1 LGHNA, CDR2 YNFKEQ. The CDR3 is made up of 17 amino acids. Trimming removed 5 bases at V and 4 bases at J, with 18 bases between. In DNA, the CDR3 is TGTGCCAGCAGCTCAGAGCATAGACAGGTCGGGGCCAACGTCCTGACTTTC. Its protein product is CASSSEHRQVGANVLTF.

The chain couples TRBV19 to TRBJ1-1; 8 bases are a match to TRBD1. The CDR3 loop spans 14 amino acids. CDR1 and CDR2 from the germline V gene are LNHDA and SQIVND (reference sequence). The trim removed 5 bases at V and 10 bases at J, leaving 12 bases unmatched. Written as DNA, the CDR3 is TGTGCCAGTAGTCCGAAGACAGGGGAGGATATAGCTTTCTTT. Its translation: CASSPKTGEDIAFF.

This chain joins TRBV9 and TRBJ1-1, with TRBD1 matching over 12 bases. Per germline, CDR1 SGDLS and CDR2 YYNGEE. Losses at the gene ends were 4 bases for V and 1 base for J; bases not matched to a gene: 17. This CDR3 has 20 amino acids. The CDR3 region has the DNA TGTGCCAGCAGCCTAACACCCGTCCCCGGGACAGGGGGCAGGAACACTGAAGCTTTCTTT. This encodes CASSLTPVPGTGGRNTEAFF.

The V call is TRBV12-3 or TRBV12-4, the J call TRBJ1-2; D is uncertain. The CDR3 has 12 residues. The V end was cut by 5 bases, the J end by 4 bases, with 8 bases between. The CDR3 here is CASSAGAYGYTF. In DNA, the CDR3 is TGTGCCAGCAGTGCGGGAGCCTATGGCTACACCTTC.

The chain joins TRBV15 to TRBJ1-5; 8 bases agree with TRBD1. Germline V gene sequence: CDR1 LNHNV, CDR2 YYDKDF (reference sequence). Trimming took 3 bases from V and 4 from J; bases not matched to a gene: 11. The CDR3 totals 17 residues. CDR3 in DNA: TGTGCCACCAGCAGCATGACCGACAGGGGCGGAAATCAGCCCCAGCATTTT. Encoded protein: CATSSMTDRGGNQPQHF.

This clone was counted once. This chain joins TRBV18 and TRBJ2-3; 7 bases agree with TRBD2. Looked up from germline, CDR1 is KGHSH and CDR2 is LQKENI. The CDR3 consists of 17 residues. The ends lost 1 base at V and 5 bases at J; junction bases unmatched: 12. The CDR3 loop is CASSPLGPGGEGDTQYF. The CDR3 nucleotides are TGTGCCAGCTCACCACTTGGGCCAGGAGGGGAGGGAGATACGCAGTATTTT.

This clone was seen only once. The rearrangement uses TRBV6-5 and TRBJ1-2; a weak D match, TRBD1 (6 bases). This CDR3 region has 14 residues. The V end lost 3 bases, the J end lost 8 bases, and 16 bases lay between the germline ends. CDR1 MNHEY and CDR2 SVGAGI come from the germline V gene. The CDR3 DNA follows: TGTGCCAGCAGTTATGGGCAGGGGCGCCGGGGCTACACCTTC. Residues: CASSYGQGRRGYTF.

This clone was observed once. The chain carries TRBV29-1 and TRBJ1-1; TRBD1 aligns across 7 bases. Trimming removed 6 bases from V and 0 bases from J; junction bases left unmatched: 4. The CDR3 totals 13 residues. In germline, CDR1 is SQVTM, CDR2 ANQGSEA. The CDR3 DNA is TGCAGCGTATGGGGACAGTTGAACACTGAAGCTTTCTTT. Protein product: CSVWGQLNTEAFF. The full variable domain, completed using reference TRBV29-1 and TRBJ1-1, is SAVISQKPSRDICQRGTSLTIQCQVDSQVTMMFWYRQQPGQSLTLIATANQGSEATYESGFVIDKFPISRPNLTFSTLTVSNMSPEDSSIYLCSVWGQLNTEAFFGQGTRLTVV.

The chain combines TRBV28 with TRBJ1-3, with D maybe TRBD1 (5 bases). Looked up from germline, CDR1 is MDHEN and CDR2 is SYDVKM. The CDR3 covers 15 residues. V lost 10 bases and J 4 bases, leaving 20 bases between the germline ends. Here the CDR3 reads CATEPNSGFGNTIYF. CDR3 sequence (DNA): TGTGCCACCGAGCCCAACTCAGGGTTCGGAAACACCATATATTTT.

The chain uses TRBV7-9 and TRBJ2-2; weak D call: TRBD2 (6 bases). This CDR3 has 14 amino acids. CDR1 SEHNR and CDR2 FQNEAQ come from the germline V gene (reference sequence). Trimming pared 7 bases from V and 4 bases from J, leaving 13 bases between. This CDR3 reads CASIRDFSTGELFF. CDR3 DNA: TGTGCCAGCATTCGGGACTTTTCCACCGGGGAGCTGTTTTTT.

The chain uses TRBV6-5 and TRBJ1-1; D possibly corresponds to TRBD1 (5 bases). V was trimmed by 6 bases and J by 2 bases, leaving 10 bases between them. Looked up from germline, CDR1 is MNHEY and CDR2 is SVGAGI. There are 13 residues in the CDR3. The DNA for the CDR3 is TGTGCCAGCAGAAGGGGTCTAAACACTGAAGCTTTCTTT. Encoded protein: CASRRGLNTEAFF.

The V gene is TRBV30, the J gene TRBJ2-5, with TRBD1 matching over 7 bases. V lost 2 bases and J lost 0; bases outside the gene matches: 6. CDR3 size: 15 residues. The germline V gene encodes CDR1 GTSNPN and CDR2 SVGIG (reference sequence). The CDR3 sequence: CAWSHPGTDQETQYF. CDR3 DNA sequence: TGTGCCTGGAGTCATCCCGGGACAGACCAAGAGACCCAGTACTTC. The variable domain in full, with the rest retrieved from reference TRBV30 and TRBJ2-5, is SQTIHQWPATLVQPVGSPLSLECTVEGTSNPNLYWYRQAAGRGLQLLFYSVGIGQISSEVPQNLSASRPQDRQFILSSKKLLLSDSGFYLCAWSHPGTDQETQYFGPGTRLLVL.

This chain links TRBV11-2 with TRBJ2-3; D ambiguous. The V end lost 1 base, the J end lost 5 bases, and 13 bases lay between the germline ends. The CDR3 runs 15 residues. Germline V CDR1 and CDR2: SGHAT, FQNNGV. In DNA, the CDR3 is TGTGCCAGCAGCTTAGTCTCTAGTCCTCAAGATACGCAGTATTTT. It encodes CASSLVSSPQDTQYF.

This chain links TRBV19 with TRBJ2-3; no clear D. The CDR3 runs to 14 residues. Germline V gives CDR1 LNHDA, CDR2 SQIVND (reference sequence). V lost 5 bases, J lost 4 bases, and 13 bases lay in between. This CDR3 is CASSRSMSPDTQYF. In DNA form, the CDR3 reads TGTGCCAGTAGTCGGTCGATGTCCCCAGATACGCAGTATTTT.

The rearrangement joins TRBV30 to TRBJ1-1; D unclear. The CDR3 extends over 13 amino acids. The germline V and J ends were trimmed by 0 bases and 3 bases, with 8 bases remaining between them. Germline V lookup: CDR1 GTSNPN, CDR2 SVGIG (reference sequence). CDR3 region: CAWSVQFYTEAFF. The CDR3 DNA reads TGTGCCTGGAGTGTACAGTTCTACACTGAAGCTTTCTTT. The full variable domain, rest sourced from reference TRBV30 and TRBJ1-1, is SQTIHQWPATLVQPVGSPLSLECTVEGTSNPNLYWYRQAAGRGLQLLFYSVGIGQISSEVPQNLSASRPQDRQFILSSKKLLLSDSGFYLCAWSVQFYTEAFFGQGTRLTVV.

The chain is built from TRBV9 and TRBJ2-1, with 10 nucleotides matching TRBD2. The CDR3 is made up of 16 amino acids. Trimming took 5 bases from V and 3 from J; bases not matched to a gene: 8. Germline-derived CDR1 and CDR2 are SGDLS and YYNGEE. In DNA form, the CDR3 reads TGTGCCAGCAGTTCTAGCGGGGGAAGGGACTACAATGAGCAGTTCTTC. Translating it yields CASSSSGGRDYNEQFF.

The rearrangement joins TRBV18 to TRBJ2-1, with TRBD2 matching 8 bases. The V and J ends lost 0 bases and 3 bases, in that order; junction bases with no gene match: 7. This CDR3 is built from 17 residues. The V gene's germline CDR1 is KGHSH and CDR2 LQKENI. CDR3 sequence: CASSPPVGLAGYNEQFF. In DNA form, the CDR3 reads TGTGCCAGCTCACCACCGGTAGGGCTAGCGGGCTACAATGAGCAGTTCTTC.

The V and J genes are TRBV7-8 and TRBJ1-1; 9 bases line up with TRBD1. The CDR3 consists of 17 residues. J was trimmed by 6 bases and V by 2 bases; bases with no gene match: 13. CDR1 SGHVS and CDR2 FQNEAQ come from the germline V gene. The CDR3 DNA follows: TGTGCCAGCAGCTTAATGGGACAGGGTATAAGTATCTCTGAAGCTTTCTTT. Amino acids: CASSLMGQGISISEAFF.

A single count supports this clone. This rearrangement joins TRBV29-1 to TRBJ2-5; 8 bases line up with TRBD1. CDR1 and CDR2 from the germline V gene are SQVTM and ANQGSEA. V lost 4 bases, J lost 5 bases, and 9 bases stayed unmatched. The CDR3 runs 14 residues. CDR3 DNA sequence: TGCAGCGTTGTCCGGTCAGGGGGCCGGGAGACCCAGTACTTC. Translated, it gives CSVVRSGGRETQYF.

The V and J genes are TRBV7-2 and TRBJ1-4; 9 bases fit TRBD1. After removal of 4 bases from V and 8 bases from J, the junction contained 5 bases not matched to a gene. This CDR3 comprises 14 residues. From germline, CDR1 is SGHTA and CDR2 FQGNSA. The CDR3, as DNA: TGTGCCAGCAGCTCCAACAGGGGGCCGGAAAAACTGTTTTTT. Protein product: CASSSNRGPEKLFF.

The V and J genes are TRBV5-4 and TRBJ2-5; 8 bases map to TRBD2. This CDR3 spans 16 amino acids. Trimming at V came to 2 bases and at J to 9 bases, leaving 15 bases not matched to a gene. CDR1 SGHNT and CDR2 YYREEE come from the germline V gene (reference sequence). CDR3 sequence (DNA): TGTGCCAGCAGCTTCACCTCGGGCCCCGGGCGGGGGGCCCAGTACTTC. It translates to CASSFTSGPGRGAQYF.

The chain recombines TRBV19 with TRBJ2-2; D remains unclear. The V end was cut by 4 bases, the J end by 0 bases, with 12 bases between. The germline gives CDR1 LNHDA, CDR2 SQIVND (reference sequence). The CDR3 is 16 amino acids. DNA of the CDR3: TGTGCCAGTAGTAAGAGGCACCCTACGAACACCGGGGAGCTGTTTTTT. Residues: CASSKRHPTNTGELFF.

The chain recombines TRBV30 with TRBJ1-6, with D hard to call. Between the trimmed V and J ends, which lost 3 bases and 10 bases, there was a span of 13 bases. From germline, CDR1 is GTSNPN and CDR2 SVGIG (reference sequence). The length of the CDR3 is 13 residues. CDR3 sequence reads: CAWRAGLKSPLHF. As DNA, the CDR3 is TGTGCCTGGAGGGCAGGACTAAAATCACCCCTCCACTTT.

The chain couples TRBV10-3 to TRBJ1-5; the D gene is possibly TRBD1 (5 bases). V lost 3 bases to trimming and J lost 3 bases, with 9 bases between them. The length of the CDR3 is 14 residues. Germline V gene sequence: CDR1 ENHRY, CDR2 SYGVKD. CDR3 DNA sequence: TGTGCCATCAGTGAAGGGGTTAACAATCAGCCCCAGCATTTT. Residues: CAISEGVNNQPQHF.